Shown below are 20 T cell receptor beta chains from a single sample sequenced in a study of post-analysis software for immune sequencing data. Sequencing libraries made from TCR beta cDNA carried unique molecular identifiers. TCRdb recomputed calls from the PCR reads with MiXCR, one row per CDR3 protein. The sample has 750,000 to 900,000 distinct CDR3 sequences; just over 45% are singletons. Study-level results: There were roughly five TRBV segments more frequent in patients than controls, and TRBV5-6, TRBV5-1 and TRBV20-1 were among them.

Their target antigens are unknown. The sample was blood. The receptors originated from a girl aged 5-17 years with multiple sclerosis.

This clonotype was recorded a few times. This chain joins TRBV6-5 and TRBJ2-7; 10 bases agree with TRBD2. This CDR3 is 16 amino acids long. CDR1 is MNHEY, CDR2 SVGAGI, per germline. Trimming at V came to 5 bases and at J to 2 bases, leaving 9 bases not matched to a gene. Written as DNA, the CDR3 is TGTGCCAGCAGTCCCCTAGCGGGAGTCCCCCCCTACGAGCAGTACTTC. It codes for CASSPLAGVPPYEQYF.

This sequence joins TRBV28 and TRBJ1-4; TRBD1 might be the D (5 bases). CDR3 length equals 12 residues. V was trimmed by 7 bases and J by 8 bases, leaving 11 bases between them. CDR1 and CDR2 (germline): MDHEN, SYDVKM. CDR3 sequence reads: CASTSRGEKLFF. CDR3 sequence (DNA): TGTGCCAGCACATCCCGGGGGGAAAAACTGTTTTTT.

This clonotype was counted only a few times. The V and J genes are TRBV7-2 and TRBJ2-4, with 11 bases identical to TRBD2. CDR3 length: 15 amino acids. Germline CDR1 SGHTA, CDR2 FQGNSA. V was clipped by 5 bases and J by 8 bases; unmatched bases: 8. CDR3 sequence: CASSPSSGGLDIQYF. CDR3 in DNA: TGTGCCAGCAGCCCCTCTAGCGGGGGGTTAGACATTCAGTACTTC.

The chain has TRBV7-3 and TRBJ2-1; D perhaps matches TRBD2 (5 bases). The CDR3 loop spans 13 amino acids. Germline CDR1 is SGHTA and CDR2 is FQGTGA. The V and J ends lost 2 bases and 5 bases respectively, with 7 bases between them. The CDR3 here is CASSLWRDNEQFF. The DNA for the CDR3 is TGTGCCAGCAGCTTATGGCGGGACAATGAGCAGTTCTTC.

The sample holds a few counts of this clonotype. This chain links TRBV5-1 with TRBJ2-3; D not certain. V was clipped by 0 bases and J by 2 bases, with 7 bases between them. Germline V gene lookup returns CDR1 SGHRS and CDR2 YFSETQ. CDR3 length equals 14 residues. The DNA for the CDR3 is TGCGCCAGCAGCTTGGATAGTGCCACAGATACGCAGTATTTT. This codes for CASSLDSATDTQYF.

This clonotype was seen repeatedly, ten times or more. The chain combines TRBV29-1 with TRBJ2-5, with D maybe TRBD1 (5 bases). The germline V and J ends were trimmed by 7 bases and 5 bases, with 8 bases remaining between them. CDR3 length: 10 amino acids. Germline V gene sequence: CDR1 SQVTM, CDR2 ANQGSEA. As DNA, the CDR3 is TGCAGCGCAGGGCTTGAGACCCAGTACTTC. Amino acids: CSAGLETQYF.

The V call is TRBV6-2 or TRBV6-3, the J call TRBJ2-1; weak D call: TRBD2 (5 bases). V gave up 0 bases and J gave up 11 bases, with 8 bases separating them. From germline, CDR1 is MNHEY and CDR2 SVGEGT. The CDR3 has 12 residues. The CDR3 region is CASSYSDGKQFF. CDR3 in DNA: TGTGCCAGCAGTTACTCAGACGGGAAGCAGTTCTTC.

J is TRBJ2-7 and V is TRBV29-1; 7 nucleotides line up with TRBD2. V gave up 0 bases and J gave up 3 bases; unmatched junction bases: 8. Germline lookup yields CDR1 SQVTM and CDR2 ANQGSEA. The CDR3 consists of 15 residues. Written as DNA, the CDR3 is TGCAGCGTTGAAGATCATAGGGGAGGGCTCTACGAGCAGTACTTC. Protein sequence: CSVEDHRGGLYEQYF.

Remarks on this clonotype: One junction end disagrees with the germline gene, perhaps due to a read error. The genes are TRBV29-1 and TRBJ2-1; 11 bases are shared with TRBD2. CDR3 length: 15 residues. CDR1 and CDR2 (germline): SQVTM, ANQGSEA. In nucleotides, the CDR3 is TGCAGCGTTGAACCCGGGACTAGCGGAGGCGATGAGCACTTCTTC. Translating gives CSVEPGTSGGDEHFF.

The table lists this clonotype with a count of one. The chain uses TRBV4-2 and TRBJ2-7; 10 bases fit TRBD1. Near its end, the DNA agrees better with TRBJ2-5, so the J call may be wrong. This CDR3 comprises 17 residues. Germline-derived CDR1 and CDR2 are LGHNA and YNFKEQ. The CDR3 sequence is CASSQGQGAPTGETQYF. The CDR3 region has the DNA TGTGCCAGCAGCCAAGGACAGGGGGCGCCTACGGGAGAGACCCAGTACTTC.

The chain has TRBV5-6 and TRBJ2-3; D remains ambiguous. V was shortened by 1 base and J by 2 bases, with 8 bases between the two germline ends. The CDR3 is made up of 14 amino acids. Germline CDR1 reads SGHDT; CDR2 reads YYEEEE. This chain's CDR3 is CASSLLRNTDTQYF. In DNA form, the CDR3 reads TGTGCCAGCAGCTTGTTGCGGAACACAGATACGCAGTATTTT.

The table lists this clonotype with a few counts. This rearrangement joins TRBV20-1 to TRBJ2-1; D is possibly TRBD2 (5 bases). The CDR3 loop spans 12 amino acids. CDR1 and CDR2 from the germline V gene are DFQATT and SNEGSKA (reference sequence). V was clipped by 4 bases and J by 7 bases, with 11 bases between them. Here the CDR3 DNA reads TGCAGTGCTACGAAGGGCGGGAATGAGCAGTTCTTC. Translated, it gives CSATKGGNEQFF.

This clonotype was detected only a few times. V is TRBV10-2 and J is TRBJ2-1, with D perhaps being TRBD1 or TRBD2 (5 bases each). V lost 2 bases and J lost 2, with 7 bases in between. CDR3 length equals 14 residues. Germline assignment: CDR1 WSHSY and CDR2 SAAADI. The CDR3 DNA follows: TGCGCCAGCAGTGAGAGGGGAGCCTACAATGAGCAGTTCTTC. This gives the protein CASSERGAYNEQFF.

This clonotype was seen many times. The chain uses TRBV4-1 and TRBJ2-5; D might be TRBD1 (6 bases). Germline CDR1 is MGHRA and CDR2 is YSYEKL. The CDR3 extends over 13 amino acids. V was trimmed by 0 bases and J by 8 bases, leaving 10 bases between them. The CDR3 DNA is TGCGCCAGCAGCCAAGAAGGACAGACAACCCAGTACTTC. The encoded protein is CASSQEGQTTQYF.

This clonotype was found many times. The chain has TRBV7-2 and TRBJ2-7; D possibly corresponds to TRBD2 (6 bases). The V and J ends lost 5 bases and 2 bases respectively, with 13 bases between them. CDR1 is SGHTA, CDR2 FQGNSA, per germline. This CDR3 comprises 14 residues. In DNA form, the CDR3 reads TGTGCCAGCAGCCCGGTGGGGGGACCCTACGAGCAGTACTTC. Translation: CASSPVGGPYEQYF.

In DNA form, the CDR3 reads TGCGCCAGCAGCCCGGGCCCAGAGGGTGGCTACACCTTC. Amino acids: CASSPGPEGGYTF. The rearrangement uses TRBV4-3 and TRBJ1-2; D ambiguous. Germline CDR1 and CDR2: LGHNA and YSLEER. There are 13 residues in the CDR3. V was clipped by 4 bases and J by 7 bases, with 13 bases between them.

Many counts were recorded for this clonotype. J is TRBJ2-4 and V is TRBV20-1, with TRBD1 matching over 8 bases. The V and J ends lost 3 bases and 6 bases, in that order; junction bases with no gene match: 1. The CDR3 consists of 12 residues. The germline gives CDR1 DFQATT, CDR2 SNEGSKA (reference sequence). The CDR3 loop is CSASQGANIQYF. CDR3 sequence (DNA): TGCAGTGCTAGTCAGGGGGCAAACATTCAGTACTTC.

This clonotype was seen only a few times. The rearrangement uses TRBV12-3 or TRBV12-4 and TRBJ1-2; D remains unclear. The CDR3 totals 13 residues. The V gene lost 3 bases and the J gene lost 2 bases, with 7 bases spanning the gap. CDR3 in DNA: TGTGCCAGCAGTTTGTCTCAGAACTATGGCTACACCTTC. It translates to CASSLSQNYGYTF.

In DNA, the CDR3 is TGCAGTGCTACCCGCGAGGCTATCCCCTACGAGCAGTACTTC. This sequence encodes CSATREAIPYEQYF. The chain couples TRBV20-1 to TRBJ2-7; D is unresolved. Trimming shortened V by 4 bases and J by 2 bases, and 15 bases separated the two germline ends. CDR3 size: 14 residues. CDR1 DFQATT and CDR2 SNEGSKA come from the germline V gene (reference sequence).

V is TRBV6-6 and J is TRBJ2-3, with D possibly TRBD1 on 7 matching bases. Germline CDR1 reads MNHNY; CDR2 reads SVGAGI (reference sequence). The CDR3 runs 17 residues. The germline V and J ends were trimmed by 0 bases and 3 bases, with 16 bases remaining between them. In DNA form, the CDR3 reads TGTGCCAGCAGTTACTCAGTCGGGGCAGGGGGGACAGATACGCAGTATTTT. Protein: CASSYSVGAGGTDTQYF.